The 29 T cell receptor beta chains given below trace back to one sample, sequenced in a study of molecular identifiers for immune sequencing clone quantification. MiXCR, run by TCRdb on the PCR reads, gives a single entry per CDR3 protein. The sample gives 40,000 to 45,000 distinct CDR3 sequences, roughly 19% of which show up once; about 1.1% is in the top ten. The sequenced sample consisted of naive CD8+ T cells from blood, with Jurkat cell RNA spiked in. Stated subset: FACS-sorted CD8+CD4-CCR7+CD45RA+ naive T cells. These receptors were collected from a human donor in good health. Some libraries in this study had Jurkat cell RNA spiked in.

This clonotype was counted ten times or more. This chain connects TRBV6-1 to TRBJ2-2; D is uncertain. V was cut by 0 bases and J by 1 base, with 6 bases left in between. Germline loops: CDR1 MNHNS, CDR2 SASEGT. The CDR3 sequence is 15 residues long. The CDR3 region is CASSEAGMNTGELFF. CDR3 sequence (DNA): TGTGCCAGCAGTGAAGCGGGGATGAACACCGGGGAGCTGTTTTTT.

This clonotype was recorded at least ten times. The CDR3: CASSPEGGGANVLTF. The CDR3 DNA reads as TGTGCCAGCTCACCCGAAGGAGGTGGGGCCAACGTCCTGACTTTC. The J gene is TRBJ2-6, the V gene TRBV18; D perhaps matches TRBD2 (5 bases). CDR1 KGHSH and CDR2 LQKENI come from the germline V gene. The CDR3 spans 15 residues. The V end was cut by 3 bases, the J end by 3 bases, with 9 bases between.

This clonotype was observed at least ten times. CDR3 amino acids: CASSPDRGDDNQPQHF. The CDR3 nucleotides read TGTGCCAGCAGTCCTGACAGGGGGGACGACAATCAGCCCCAGCATTTT. V is TRBV6-1 and J is TRBJ1-5; 9 bases fit TRBD1. Germline CDR1 and CDR2: MNHNS and SASEGT. Losses at the gene ends were 5 bases for V and 3 bases for J; bases not matched to a gene: 8. This CDR3 has 16 amino acids.

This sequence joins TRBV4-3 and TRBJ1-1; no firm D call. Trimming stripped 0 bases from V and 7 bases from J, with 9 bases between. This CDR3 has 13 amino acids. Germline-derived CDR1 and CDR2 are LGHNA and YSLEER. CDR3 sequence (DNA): TGCGCCAGCAGCCAAGATCGGGAGGGTGAAGCTTTCTTT. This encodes CASSQDREGEAFF.

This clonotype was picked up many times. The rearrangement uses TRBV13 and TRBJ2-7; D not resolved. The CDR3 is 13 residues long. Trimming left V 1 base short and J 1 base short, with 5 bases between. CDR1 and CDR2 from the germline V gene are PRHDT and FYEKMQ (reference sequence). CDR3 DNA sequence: TGTGCCAGCAGCTTAGCTAGGTCCTACGAGCAGTACTTC. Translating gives CASSLARSYEQYF.

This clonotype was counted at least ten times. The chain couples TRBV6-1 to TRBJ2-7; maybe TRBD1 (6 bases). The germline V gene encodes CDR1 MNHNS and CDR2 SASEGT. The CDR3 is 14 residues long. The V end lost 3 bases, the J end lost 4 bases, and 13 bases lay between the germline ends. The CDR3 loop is CASSELTGGYEQYF. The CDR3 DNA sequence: TGTGCCAGCAGTGAGCTGACAGGTGGTTACGAGCAGTACTTC.

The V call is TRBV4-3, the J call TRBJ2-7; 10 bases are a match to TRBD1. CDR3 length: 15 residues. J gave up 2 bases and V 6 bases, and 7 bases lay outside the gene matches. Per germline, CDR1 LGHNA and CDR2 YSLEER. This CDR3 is CASRTGQGVAYEQYF. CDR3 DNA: TGCGCCAGCAGGACTGGACAGGGGGTGGCCTACGAGCAGTACTTC.

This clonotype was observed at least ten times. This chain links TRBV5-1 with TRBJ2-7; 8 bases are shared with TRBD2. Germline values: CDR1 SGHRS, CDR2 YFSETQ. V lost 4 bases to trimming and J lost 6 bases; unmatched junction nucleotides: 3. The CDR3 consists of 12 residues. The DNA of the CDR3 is TGCGCCAGCAGCATAGCGGGGTCCGAGCAGTACTTC. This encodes CASSIAGSEQYF.

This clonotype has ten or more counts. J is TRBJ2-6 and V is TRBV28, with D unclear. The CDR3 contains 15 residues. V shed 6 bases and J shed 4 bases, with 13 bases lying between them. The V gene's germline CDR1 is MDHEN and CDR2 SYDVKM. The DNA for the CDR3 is TGTGCCAGCAGGCGACTCCAGGAGGGGGCCAACGTCCTGACTTTC. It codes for CASRRLQEGANVLTF.

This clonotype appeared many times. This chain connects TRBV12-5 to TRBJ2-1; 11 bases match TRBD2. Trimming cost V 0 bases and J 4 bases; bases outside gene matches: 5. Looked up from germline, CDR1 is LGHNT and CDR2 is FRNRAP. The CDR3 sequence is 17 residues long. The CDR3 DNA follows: TGTGCTAGTGGTTTGGTAATTAGCGGGGGGGTATACAATGAGCAGTTCTTC. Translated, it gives CASGLVISGGVYNEQFF.

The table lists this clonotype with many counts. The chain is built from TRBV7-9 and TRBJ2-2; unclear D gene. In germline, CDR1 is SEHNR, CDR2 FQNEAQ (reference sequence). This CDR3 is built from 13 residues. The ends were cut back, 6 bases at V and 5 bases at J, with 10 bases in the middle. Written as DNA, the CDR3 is TGTGCCAGCAGGGGTTCTATGACCGGGGAGCTGTTTTTT. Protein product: CASRGSMTGELFF. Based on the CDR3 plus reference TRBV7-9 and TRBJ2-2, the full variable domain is DTGVSQNPRHKITKRGQNVTFRCDPISEHNRLYWYRQTLGQGPEFLTYFQNEAQLEKSRLLSDRFSAERPKGSFSTLEIQRTEQGDSAMYLCASRGSMTGELFFGEGSRLTVL.

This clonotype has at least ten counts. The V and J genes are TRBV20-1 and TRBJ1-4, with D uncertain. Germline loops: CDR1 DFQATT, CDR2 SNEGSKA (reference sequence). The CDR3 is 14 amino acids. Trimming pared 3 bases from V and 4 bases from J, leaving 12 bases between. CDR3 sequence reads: CSARLAVRNEKLFF. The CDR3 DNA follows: TGCAGTGCTAGGTTAGCAGTCCGTAATGAAAAACTGTTTTTT.

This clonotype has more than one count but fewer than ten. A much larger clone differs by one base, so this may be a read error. The CDR3 bases are TGTGCCAGCAGTGCCAGCGGAACAGATACGCAGTATTTT. Translating gives CASSASGTDTQYF. The gene calls are TRBV12-3 or TRBV12-4 and TRBJ2-3; D is possibly TRBD2 (5 bases). V was pared by 5 bases and J by 3 bases, with 9 bases between. CDR3 length equals 13 residues.

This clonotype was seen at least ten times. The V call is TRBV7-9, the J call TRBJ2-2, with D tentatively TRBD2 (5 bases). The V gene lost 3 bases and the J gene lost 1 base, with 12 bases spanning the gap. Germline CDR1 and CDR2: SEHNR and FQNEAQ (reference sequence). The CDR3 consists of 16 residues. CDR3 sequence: CASSFPPGLNTGELFF. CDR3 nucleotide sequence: TGTGCCAGCAGCTTCCCCCCTGGACTGAACACCGGGGAGCTGTTTTTT.

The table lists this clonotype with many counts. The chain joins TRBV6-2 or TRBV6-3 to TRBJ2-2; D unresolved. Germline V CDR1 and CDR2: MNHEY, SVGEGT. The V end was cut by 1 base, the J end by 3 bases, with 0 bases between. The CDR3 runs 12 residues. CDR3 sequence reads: CASSYYTGELFF. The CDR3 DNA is TGTGCCAGCAGTTACTACACCGGGGAGCTGTTTTTT.

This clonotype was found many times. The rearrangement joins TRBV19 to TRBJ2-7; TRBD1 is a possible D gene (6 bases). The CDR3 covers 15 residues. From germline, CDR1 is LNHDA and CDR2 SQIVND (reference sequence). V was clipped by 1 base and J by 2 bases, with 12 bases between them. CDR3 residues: CASSIGQGPAYEQYF. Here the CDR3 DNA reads TGTGCCAGTAGTATAGGGCAGGGGCCAGCCTACGAGCAGTACTTC.

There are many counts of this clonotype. CDR3 sequence reads: CASRNQGEAFF. The CDR3 DNA follows: TGTGCCAGCAGAAACCAGGGGGAAGCTTTCTTT. The chain joins TRBV6-5 to TRBJ1-1; TRBD1 is a possible D gene (6 bases). Trimming left V 6 bases short and J 8 bases short, with 10 bases between. Germline V lookup: CDR1 MNHEY, CDR2 SVGAGI. This CDR3 region has 11 residues.

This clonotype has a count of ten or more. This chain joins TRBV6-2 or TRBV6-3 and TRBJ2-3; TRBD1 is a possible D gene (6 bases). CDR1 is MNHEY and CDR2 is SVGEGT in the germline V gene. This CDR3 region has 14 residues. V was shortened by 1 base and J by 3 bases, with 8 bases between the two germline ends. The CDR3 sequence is CASSYWGQTDTQYF. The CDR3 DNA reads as TGTGCCAGCAGTTACTGGGGGCAGACAGATACGCAGTATTTT.

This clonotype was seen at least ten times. CDR3 DNA: TGTGCCAGTAGTGACGGGGTGGCCTACGAGCAGTACTTC. Amino acids: CASSDGVAYEQYF. J is TRBJ2-7 and V is TRBV19; TRBD2 is a possible D gene (5 bases). Trimming pared 5 bases from V and 2 bases from J, leaving 10 bases between. The germline V gene encodes CDR1 LNHDA and CDR2 SQIVND (reference sequence). CDR3 size: 13 residues.

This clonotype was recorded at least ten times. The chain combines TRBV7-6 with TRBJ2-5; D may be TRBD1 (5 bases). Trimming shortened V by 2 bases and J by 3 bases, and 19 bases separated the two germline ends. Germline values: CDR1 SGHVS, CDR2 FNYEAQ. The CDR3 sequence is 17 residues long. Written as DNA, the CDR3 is TGTGCCAGCAGCTTAAGGGGCTATCAAGGGATGGAAGAGACCCAGTACTTC. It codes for CASSLRGYQGMEETQYF.

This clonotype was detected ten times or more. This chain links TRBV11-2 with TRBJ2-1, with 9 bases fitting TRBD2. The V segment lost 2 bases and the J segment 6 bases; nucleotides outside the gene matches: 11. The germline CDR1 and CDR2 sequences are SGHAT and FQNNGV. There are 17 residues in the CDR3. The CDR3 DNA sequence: TGTGCCAGCAGCTTATTGGGAGGTGCTAGCGGGACCAATGAGCAGTTCTTC. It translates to CASSLLGGASGTNEQFF. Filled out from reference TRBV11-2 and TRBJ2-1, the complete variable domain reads EAGVAQSPRYKIIEKRQSVAFWCNPISGHATLYWYQQILGQGPKLLIQFQNNGVVDDSQLPKDRFSAERLKGVDSTLKIQPAKLEDSAVYLCASSLLGGASGTNEQFFGPGTRLTVL.

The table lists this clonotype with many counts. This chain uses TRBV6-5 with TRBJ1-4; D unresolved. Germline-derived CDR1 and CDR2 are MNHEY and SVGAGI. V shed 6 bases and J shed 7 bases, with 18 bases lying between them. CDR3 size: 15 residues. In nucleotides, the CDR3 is TGTGCCAGCAGCCTACAATCCGGGATCGGTGAAAAACTGTTTTTT. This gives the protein CASSLQSGIGEKLFF.

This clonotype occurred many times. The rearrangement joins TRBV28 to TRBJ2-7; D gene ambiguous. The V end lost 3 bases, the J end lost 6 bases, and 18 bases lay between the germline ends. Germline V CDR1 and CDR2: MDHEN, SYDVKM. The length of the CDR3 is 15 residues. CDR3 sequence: CASSFRGPRTIEQYF. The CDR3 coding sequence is TGTGCCAGCAGTTTTCGTGGACCGAGGACCATCGAGCAGTACTTC.

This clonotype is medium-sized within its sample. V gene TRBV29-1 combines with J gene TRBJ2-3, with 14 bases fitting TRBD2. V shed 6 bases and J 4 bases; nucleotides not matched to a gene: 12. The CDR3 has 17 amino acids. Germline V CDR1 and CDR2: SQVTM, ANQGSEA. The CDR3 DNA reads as TGCAGCGTACCTTCCCGGACTAGCGGGAGGACCCCAGATACGCAGTATTTT. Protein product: CSVPSRTSGRTPDTQYF.

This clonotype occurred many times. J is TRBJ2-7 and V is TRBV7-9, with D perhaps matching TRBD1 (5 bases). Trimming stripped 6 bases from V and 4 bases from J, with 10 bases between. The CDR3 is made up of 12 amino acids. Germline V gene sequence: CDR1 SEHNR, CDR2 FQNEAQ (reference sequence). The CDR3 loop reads CASRFDSYEQYF. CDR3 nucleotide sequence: TGTGCCAGCAGGTTCGACAGTTACGAGCAGTACTTC.

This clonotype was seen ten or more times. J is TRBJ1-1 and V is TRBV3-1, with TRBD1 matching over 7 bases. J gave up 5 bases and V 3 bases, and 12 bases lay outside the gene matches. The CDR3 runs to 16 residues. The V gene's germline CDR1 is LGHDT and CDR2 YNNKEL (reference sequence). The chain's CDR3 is CASSQAETGVGTEAFF. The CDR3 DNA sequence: TGTGCCAGCAGCCAGGCTGAAACAGGGGTTGGGACTGAAGCTTTCTTT.

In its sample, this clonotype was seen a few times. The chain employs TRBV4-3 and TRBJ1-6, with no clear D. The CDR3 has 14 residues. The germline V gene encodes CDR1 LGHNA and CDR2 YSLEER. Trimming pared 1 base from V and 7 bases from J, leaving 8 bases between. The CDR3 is CASSQGDTNSPLHF. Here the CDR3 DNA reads TGCGCCAGCAGCCAAGGAGACACAAATTCACCCCTCCACTTT.

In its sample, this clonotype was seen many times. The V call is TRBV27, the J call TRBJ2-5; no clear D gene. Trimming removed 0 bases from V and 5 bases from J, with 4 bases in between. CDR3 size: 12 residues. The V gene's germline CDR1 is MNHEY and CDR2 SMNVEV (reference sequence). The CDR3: CASSLSGETQYF. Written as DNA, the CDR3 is TGTGCCAGCAGTTTATCGGGGGAGACCCAGTACTTC.

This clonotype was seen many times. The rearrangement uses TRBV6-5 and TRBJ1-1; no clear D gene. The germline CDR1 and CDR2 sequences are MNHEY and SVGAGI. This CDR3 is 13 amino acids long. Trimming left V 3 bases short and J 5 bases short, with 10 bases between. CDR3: CASSYHPGTEAFF. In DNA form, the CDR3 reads TGTGCCAGCAGTTATCACCCAGGAACTGAAGCTTTCTTT.